The rows below give T cell receptor beta chains drawn from one sample of a study of blood T cell repertoires in COVID-19. The table came from immunoSEQ multiplex PCR; TCRdb's copy has only in-frame clones and leaves some out. The table includes 45,000 to 60,000 clones, around 82% detected once. Sequencing was performed on peripheral blood. The receptors originated from an elderly man with COVID-19, enrolled during active disease. Each CDR3 is given with its conserved first and last residue. The order of the fields is J gene, V gene, clone size, D gene, CDR3 DNA, CDR3 protein. A D gene is named only where the DNA matches it firmly. Size is stated for part of the rows, as once, few or many counts, or as a class when the clone is expanded.

>TRBJ2-2|TRBV28|NA|TRBD2
TGTGCCATCAAGACTAGCGGGAGGCAGAACACCGGGGAGCTGTTTTTT
CAIKTSGRQNTGELFF
>TRBJ1-1|TRBV9|NA|NA
TGTGCCAGCAGCGTAGACGGGGGGGGCACTGAAGCTTTCTTT
CASSVDGGGTEAFF
>TRBJ1-2|TRBV19|NA|TRBD1
TGTGCCAGTAGTATAGGGGGACAGCCTAACTATGGCTACACCTTC
CASSIGGQPNYGYTF
>TRBJ2-2|TRBV11-2|NA|NA
TGTGCCAGCAGCTTATCGGGGTACGGGGAATCCCCCGGGGAGCTGTTTTTT
CASSLSGYGESPGELFF
>TRBJ1-2|TRBV19|NA|NA
TGTGCCAGTAGTATAGAGGTACAGGTCTACACCTTC
CASSIEVQVYTF
>TRBJ1-6|TRBV27|NA|TRBD1
TGTGCCAGCAGTCCGGGGACAGGCTTACTGGGGTTTCCCGGTTTCGATTCACCCCTCCACTTT
CASSPGTGLLGFPGFDSPLHF
>TRBJ1-4|TRBV28|once|NA
TGTGCCAGCAGTTTCGCTGGGGGGGGAACTTCATTT
CASSFAGGGTSF
>TRBJ1-1|TRBV6-1|NA|NA
TGTGCCAGCAGTGAGCAGCGGAACACTGAAGCTTTCTTT
CASSEQRNTEAFF
>TRBJ1-5|TRBV9|few|NA
TGTGCCAGCAGCGTAGCTCCCAATCAGCCCCAGCATTTT
CASSVAPNQPQHF
>TRBJ1-3|TRBV7-2|NA|NA
TGTGCCAGCAGCTCAGGGGCTGGAAACACCATATATTTT
CASSSGAGNTIYF
>TRBJ1-1|TRBV7-9|NA|NA
TGTGCCAGCAGCTTAGAATCTAGGAACACTGAAGCTTTCTTT
CASSLESRNTEAFF
>TRBJ2-7|TRBV5-1|NA|TRBD2
TGCGCCACGGGAGTAGCGGGGGGCTCCCTCTACGAGCAGTACTTC
CATGVAGGSLYEQYF
>TRBJ1-4|TRBV3-1/TRBV3-2|NA|NA
TGTGCCAGCAGCCCGACAGGCCTAAATGAAAAACTGTTTTTT
CASSPTGLNEKLFF
>TRBJ2-1|TRBV2|NA|TRBD2
TGTGCCAGCAGCCCCCAACTGCCCCTCATAGCGGGGGCCCACAATGAGCAGTTCTTC
CASSPQLPLIAGAHNEQFF
>TRBJ1-5|TRBV6-5|NA|TRBD1
TGTGCCAGCAGTTACGGGACAGGGCTGTATCAGCCCCAGCATTTT
CASSYGTGLYQPQHF